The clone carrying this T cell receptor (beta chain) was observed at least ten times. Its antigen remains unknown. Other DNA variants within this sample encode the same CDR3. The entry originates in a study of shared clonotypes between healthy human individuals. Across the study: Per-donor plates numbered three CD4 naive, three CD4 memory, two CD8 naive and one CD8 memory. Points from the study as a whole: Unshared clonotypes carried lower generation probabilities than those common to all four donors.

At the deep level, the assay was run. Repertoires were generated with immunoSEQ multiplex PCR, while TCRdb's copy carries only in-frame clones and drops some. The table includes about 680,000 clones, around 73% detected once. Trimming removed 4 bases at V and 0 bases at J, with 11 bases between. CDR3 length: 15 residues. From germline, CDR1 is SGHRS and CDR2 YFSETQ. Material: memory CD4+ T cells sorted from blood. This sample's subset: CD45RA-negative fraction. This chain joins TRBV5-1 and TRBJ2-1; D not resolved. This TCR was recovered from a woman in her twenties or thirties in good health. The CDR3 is CASSPDSSSYNEQFF. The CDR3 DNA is TGCGCCAGCAGCCCGGATTCAAGCTCCTACAATGAGCAGTTCTTC.